These 8 T cell receptor beta chains came from one sample sequenced in a study of cytomegalovirus exposure and HLA in healthy donors. The primer mix had 60 Vbeta and 13 Jbeta primers. Only in-frame clones appear in the TCRdb table, and some are missing; sequencing was by immunoSEQ multiplex PCR. The repertoire has under 200,000 clones, roughly 70% of them found once; the top ten carry approximately 3%. Sequenced: PBMCs. All receptors derive from a woman aged 25-40 years in good health and CMV-seronegative.

This clone has a handful of counts. The chain joins TRBV7-9 to TRBJ2-1; 8 bases are shared with TRBD1. Germline V gene lookup returns CDR1 SEHNR and CDR2 FQNEAQ (reference sequence). Trimming at V came to 3 bases and at J to 6 bases, leaving 1 base not matched to a gene. The CDR3 runs to 13 residues. This CDR3 is CASSFQGANEQFF. The CDR3 DNA sequence: TGTGCCAGCAGCTTCCAGGGGGCCAATGAGCAGTTCTTC.

The chain joins TRBV19 to TRBJ2-5, with 7 positions matching TRBD2. The CDR3 is made up of 14 amino acids. V lost 3 bases and J lost 5; bases outside the gene matches: 6. Germline values: CDR1 LNHDA, CDR2 SQIVND (reference sequence). The CDR3, as DNA: TGTGCCAGTAGTATCGCGGGAGTGGGGGAGACCCAGTACTTC. It encodes CASSIAGVGETQYF. Full variable domain (rest looked up from reference TRBV19 and TRBJ2-5): DGGITQSPKYLFRKEGQNVTLSCEQNLNHDAMYWYRQDPGQGLRLIYYSQIVNDFQKGDIAEGYSVSREKKESFPLTVTSAQKNPTAFYLCASSIAGVGETQYFGPGTRLLVL.

The V and J genes are TRBV5-6 and TRBJ1-2; tentatively, D is TRBD1 (5 bases). This CDR3 comprises 14 residues. Germline CDR1 SGHDT, CDR2 YYEEEE. Trimming removed 5 bases from V and 6 bases from J, with 17 bases in between. CDR3 bases: TGTGCCAGCAGACCTGGACAAACCCAACATGGCTACACCTTC. Protein product: CASRPGQTQHGYTF. Using reference TRBV5-6 and TRBJ1-2 for the parts outside the CDR3, the full variable domain is DAGVTQSPTHLIKTRGQQVTLRCSPKSGHDTVSWYQQALGQGPQFIFQYYEEEERQRGNFPDRFSGHQFPNYSSELNVNALLLGDSALYLCASRPGQTQHGYTFGSGTRLTVV.

V gene TRBV27 combines with J gene TRBJ2-7, with 10 bases that match TRBD2. This CDR3 contains 15 residues. Germline V gene lookup returns CDR1 MNHEY and CDR2 SMNVEV (reference sequence). The ends lost 4 bases at V and 4 bases at J; junction bases unmatched: 7. The CDR3 reads CASSSLAGVTYEQYF. The CDR3 region has the DNA TGTGCCAGCAGTTCCCTAGCGGGAGTAACATACGAGCAGTACTTC.

The table lists this clone with a few counts. This sequence joins TRBV1 and TRBJ1-2; TRBD1 is the table's D call, not checked against the DNA. TRBV1 corresponds to a pseudogene. The length of the CDR3 is 13 residues. CDR3 sequence reads: CTSSPGGDHGYTF. The CDR3 coding sequence is TGCACCAGCAGCCCAGGGGGCGATCATGGCTACACCTTC.

This chain joins TRBV19 and TRBJ1-2, with TRBD1 matching over 9 bases. The CDR3 spans 14 residues. Germline V gene data show CDR1 as LNHDA and CDR2 as SQIVND (reference sequence). The trim removed 3 bases at V and 6 bases at J, leaving 5 bases unmatched. CDR3 sequence reads: CASSIGQGLHGYTF. CDR3 sequence (DNA): TGTGCCAGTAGTATTGGACAGGGGTTACATGGCTACACCTTC.

The chain's CDR3 is CASAGFPLTEAFF. CDR3 nucleotide sequence: TGTGCCAGCGCGGGGTTCCCTCTCACTGAAGCTTTCTTT. J is TRBJ1-1 and V is TRBV6-5; D is uncertain. Trimming shortened V by 8 bases and J by 4 bases, and 14 bases separated the two germline ends. CDR3 length equals 13 residues. Germline V gene data show CDR1 as MNHEY and CDR2 as SVGAGI.

The V and J genes are TRBV5-1 and TRBJ2-7; no clear D. Per germline, CDR1 SGHRS and CDR2 YFSETQ. The CDR3 contains 15 residues. Trimming left V 0 bases short and J 5 bases short, with 15 bases between. The CDR3: CASSLVPTGLNEQYF. CDR3 DNA sequence: TGCGCCAGCAGCTTGGTCCCCACGGGTCTGAACGAGCAGTACTTC.